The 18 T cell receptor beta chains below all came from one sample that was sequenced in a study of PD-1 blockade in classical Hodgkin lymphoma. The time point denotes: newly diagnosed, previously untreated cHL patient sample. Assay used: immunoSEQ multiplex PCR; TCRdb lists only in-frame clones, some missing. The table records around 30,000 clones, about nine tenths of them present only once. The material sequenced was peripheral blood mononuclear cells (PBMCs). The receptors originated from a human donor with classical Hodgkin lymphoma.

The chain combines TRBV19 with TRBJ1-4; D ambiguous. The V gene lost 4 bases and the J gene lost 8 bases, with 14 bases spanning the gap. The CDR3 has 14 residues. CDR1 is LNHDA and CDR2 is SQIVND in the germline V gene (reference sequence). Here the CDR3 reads CASSTQIASEKLFF. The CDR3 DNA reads TGTGCCAGTAGTACCCAGATCGCCTCGGAAAAACTGTTTTTT. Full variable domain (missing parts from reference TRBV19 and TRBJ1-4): DGGITQSPKYLFRKEGQNVTLSCEQNLNHDAMYWYRQDPGQGLRLIYYSQIVNDFQKGDIAEGYSVSREKKESFPLTVTSAQKNPTAFYLCASSTQIASEKLFFGSGTQLSVL.

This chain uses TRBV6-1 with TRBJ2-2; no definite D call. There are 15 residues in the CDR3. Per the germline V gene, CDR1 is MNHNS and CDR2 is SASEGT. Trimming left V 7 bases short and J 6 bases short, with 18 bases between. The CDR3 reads CASNDLSPGSGELFF. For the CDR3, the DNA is TGTGCCAGCAACGACCTTTCGCCAGGCTCCGGGGAGCTGTTTTTT.

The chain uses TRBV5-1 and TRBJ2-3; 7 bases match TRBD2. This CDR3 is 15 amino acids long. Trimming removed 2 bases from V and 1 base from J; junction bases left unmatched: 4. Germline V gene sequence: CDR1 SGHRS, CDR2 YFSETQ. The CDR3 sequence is CASSFLADRTDTQYF. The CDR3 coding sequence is TGCGCCAGCAGCTTTCTAGCGGACCGCACAGATACGCAGTATTTT.

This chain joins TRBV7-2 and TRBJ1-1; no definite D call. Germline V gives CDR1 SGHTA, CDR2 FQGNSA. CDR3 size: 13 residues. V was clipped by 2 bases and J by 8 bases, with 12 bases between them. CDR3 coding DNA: TGTGCCAGCAGCTTAACGGACGGACTCGAAGCTTTCTTT. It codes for CASSLTDGLEAFF.

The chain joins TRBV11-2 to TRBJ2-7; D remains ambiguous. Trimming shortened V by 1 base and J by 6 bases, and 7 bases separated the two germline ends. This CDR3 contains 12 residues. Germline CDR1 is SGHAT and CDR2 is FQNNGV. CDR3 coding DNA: TGTGCCAGCAGCTTAGTTGGAAGCGAGCAGTACTTC. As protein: CASSLVGSEQYF.

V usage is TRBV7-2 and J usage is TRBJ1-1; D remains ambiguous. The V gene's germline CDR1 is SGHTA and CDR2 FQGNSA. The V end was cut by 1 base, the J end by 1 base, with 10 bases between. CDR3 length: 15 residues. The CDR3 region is CASSLGLTGNTEAFF. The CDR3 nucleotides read TGTGCCAGCAGCTTAGGTTTGACGGGGAACACTGAAGCTTTCTTT.

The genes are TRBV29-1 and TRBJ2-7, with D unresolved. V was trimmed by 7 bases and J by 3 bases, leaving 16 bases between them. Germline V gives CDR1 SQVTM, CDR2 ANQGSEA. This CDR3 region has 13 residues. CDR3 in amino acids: CSAIEVQDYEQYF. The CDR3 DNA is TGCAGCGCCATAGAGGTCCAGGACTACGAGCAGTACTTC.

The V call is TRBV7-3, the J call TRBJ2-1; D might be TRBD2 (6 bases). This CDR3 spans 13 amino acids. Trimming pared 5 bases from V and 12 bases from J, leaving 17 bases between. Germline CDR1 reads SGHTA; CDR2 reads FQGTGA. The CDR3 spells CASSPTPLGGQFF. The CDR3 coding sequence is TGTGCCAGCAGCCCCACCCCCCTGGGGGGGCAGTTCTTC.

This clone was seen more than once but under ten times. The CDR3 here is CASSLDSGTQETQYF. In DNA form, the CDR3 reads TGCGCCAGCAGCTTGGATAGCGGGACTCAAGAGACCCAGTACTTC. The chain is built from TRBV5-1 and TRBJ2-5, with 8 bases lining up with TRBD2. CDR3 length equals 15 residues. Per germline, CDR1 SGHRS and CDR2 YFSETQ. The J segment lost 2 bases and the V segment lost 0 bases, leaving 3 bases of the junction unmatched.

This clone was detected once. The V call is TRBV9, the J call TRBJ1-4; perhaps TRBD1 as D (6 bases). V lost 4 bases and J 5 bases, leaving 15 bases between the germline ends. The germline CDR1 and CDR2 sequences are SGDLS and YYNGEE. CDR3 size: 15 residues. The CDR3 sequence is CASSPRGGLNEKLFF. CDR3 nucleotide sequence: TGTGCCAGCAGCCCCAGAGGGGGGCTGAATGAAAAACTGTTTTTT.

The CDR3 loop is CASSLARYTETNEKLFF. DNA of the CDR3: TGTGCCAGCAGCTTAGCCCGCTACACGGAAACTAATGAAAAACTGTTTTTT. The V call is TRBV13, the J call TRBJ1-4, with D uncertain. In germline, CDR1 is PRHDT, CDR2 FYEKMQ (reference sequence). The CDR3 covers 17 residues. V gave up 1 base and J gave up 1 base, with 13 bases separating them.

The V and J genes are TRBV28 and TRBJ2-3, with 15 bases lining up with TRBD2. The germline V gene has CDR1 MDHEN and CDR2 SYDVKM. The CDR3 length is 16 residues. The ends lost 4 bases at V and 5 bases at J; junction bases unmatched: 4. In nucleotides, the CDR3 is TGTGCCAGCAGTTCCCCGGGACTAGCGGGAGGAGATACGCAGTATTTT. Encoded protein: CASSSPGLAGGDTQYF.

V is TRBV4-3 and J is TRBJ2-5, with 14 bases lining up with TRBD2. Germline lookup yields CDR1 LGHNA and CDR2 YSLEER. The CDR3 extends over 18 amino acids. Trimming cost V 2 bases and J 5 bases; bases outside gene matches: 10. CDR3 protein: CASSQTVTSGRAGETQYF. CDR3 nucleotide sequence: TGCGCCAGCAGCCAAACCGTGACTAGCGGGAGGGCCGGCGAGACCCAGTACTTC.

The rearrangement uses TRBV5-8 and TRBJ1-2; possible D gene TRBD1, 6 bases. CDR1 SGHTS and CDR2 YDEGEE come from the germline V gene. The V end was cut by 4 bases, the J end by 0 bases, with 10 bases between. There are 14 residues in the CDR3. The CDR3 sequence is CASSLTGANYGYTF. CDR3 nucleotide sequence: TGTGCCAGCAGCCTGACAGGTGCTAACTATGGCTACACCTTC.

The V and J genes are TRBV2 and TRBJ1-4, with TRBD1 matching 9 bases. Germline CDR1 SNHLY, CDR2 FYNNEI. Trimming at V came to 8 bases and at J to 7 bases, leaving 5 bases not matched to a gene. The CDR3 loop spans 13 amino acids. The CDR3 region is CASHRDRVEKLFF. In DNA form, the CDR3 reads TGTGCCAGCCACCGGGACAGGGTTGAAAAACTGTTTTTT.

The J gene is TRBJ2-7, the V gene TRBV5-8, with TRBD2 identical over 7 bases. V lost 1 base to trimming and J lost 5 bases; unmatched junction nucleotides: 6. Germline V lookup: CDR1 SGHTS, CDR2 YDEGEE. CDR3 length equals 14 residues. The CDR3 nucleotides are TGTGCCAGCAGCTTGAACCGCGGGAGCAACGAGCAGTACTTC. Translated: CASSLNRGSNEQYF. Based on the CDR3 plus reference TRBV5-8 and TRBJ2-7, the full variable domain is EAGVTQSPTHLIKTRGQQATLRCSPISGHTSVYWYQQALGLGLQFLLWYDEGEERNRGNFPPRFSGRQFPNYSSELNVNALELEDSALYLCASSLNRGSNEQYFGPGTRLTVT.

CDR3 region: CASSDSKLPTKASNQPQHF. The CDR3 DNA reads as TGTGCCAGCAGTGACTCGAAGTTACCTACCAAGGCGAGCAATCAGCCCCAGCATTTT. J is TRBJ1-5 and V is TRBV6-4, with unresolved D. The CDR3 totals 19 residues. Germline assignment: CDR1 MRHNA and CDR2 SNTAGT. V lost 0 bases and J 1 base, leaving 19 bases between the germline ends.

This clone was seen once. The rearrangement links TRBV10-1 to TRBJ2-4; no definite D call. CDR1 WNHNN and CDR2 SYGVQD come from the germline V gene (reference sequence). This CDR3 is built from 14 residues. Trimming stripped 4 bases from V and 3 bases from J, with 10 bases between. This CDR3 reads CASSVGIGKNIQYF. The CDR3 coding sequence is TGCGCCAGCAGTGTGGGAATCGGCAAAAACATTCAGTACTTC.